This T cell receptor beta chain originates from a study of T cells after yellow fever vaccination. At the level of the study: The fractions with low cell numbers were processed using SMART-Seq v4 Ultra Low Input. Findings and caveats of the study: The presence of abundant clonotypes contaminating from the bulk population was possible in FACS-sorted repertoires. Post-booster repertoires contained most primary-vaccination clones again (96% CD4, around 88% CD8).

For this clonotype: Its matching antigen is unknown.

Generation of TCR cDNA used 5'RACE template switching (which added a universal primer site and UMIs). Using its own MiXCR run on the 5' RACE reads, TCRdb lists one record per CDR3 protein. The table records some 240,000 distinct CDR3 sequences, over 3% of them present only once. The TCR was taken from a man in his late teens or twenties who received the YFV17D yellow fever vaccine. Sequences were derived from PBMCs, sampled 15 days after the yellow fever booster vaccination.

This CDR3 is CASSPWTMRETQYF. Written as DNA, the CDR3 is TGTGCCAGCAGCCCCTGGACTATGAGGGAGACCCAGTACTTC. The genes are TRBV14 and TRBJ2-5; D perhaps matches TRBD2 (6 bases). This CDR3 has 14 amino acids. Germline CDR1 SGHDN, CDR2 FVKESK. Trimming removed 4 bases at V and 5 bases at J, with 14 bases between. Combining the CDR3 with reference TRBV14 and TRBJ2-5 gives the whole variable domain EAGVTQFPSHSVIEKGQTVTLRCDPISGHDNLYWYRRVMGKEIKFLLHFVKESKQDESGMPNNRFLAERTGGTYSTLKVQPAELEDSGVYFCASSPWTMRETQYFGPGTRLLVL.